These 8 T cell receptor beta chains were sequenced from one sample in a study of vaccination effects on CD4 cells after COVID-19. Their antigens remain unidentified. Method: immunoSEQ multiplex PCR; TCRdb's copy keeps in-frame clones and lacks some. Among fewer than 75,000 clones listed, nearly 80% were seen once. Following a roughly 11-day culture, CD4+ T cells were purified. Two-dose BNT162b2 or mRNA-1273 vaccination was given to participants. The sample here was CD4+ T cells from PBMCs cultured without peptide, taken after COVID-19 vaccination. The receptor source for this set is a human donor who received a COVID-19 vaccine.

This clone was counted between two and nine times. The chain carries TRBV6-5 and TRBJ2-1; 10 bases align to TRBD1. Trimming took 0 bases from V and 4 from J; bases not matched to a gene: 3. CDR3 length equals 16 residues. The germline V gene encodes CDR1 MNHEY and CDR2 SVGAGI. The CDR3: CASSYSTGGGYNEQFF. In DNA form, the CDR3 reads TGTGCCAGCAGTTACTCGACAGGGGGCGGATACAATGAGCAGTTCTTC.

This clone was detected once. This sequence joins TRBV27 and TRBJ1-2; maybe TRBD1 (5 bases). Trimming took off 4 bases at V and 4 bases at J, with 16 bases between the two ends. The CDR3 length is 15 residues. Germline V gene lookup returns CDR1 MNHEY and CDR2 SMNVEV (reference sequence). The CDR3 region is CASSSLGEQIYGYTF. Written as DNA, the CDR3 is TGTGCCAGCAGTTCCTTGGGGGAGCAAATCTATGGCTACACCTTC.

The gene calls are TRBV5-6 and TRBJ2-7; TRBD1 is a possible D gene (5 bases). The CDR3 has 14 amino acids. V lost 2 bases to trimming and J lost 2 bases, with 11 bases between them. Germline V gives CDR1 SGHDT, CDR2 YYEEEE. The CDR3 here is CASSFFQGTYEQYF. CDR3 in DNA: TGTGCCAGCAGCTTTTTCCAGGGCACCTACGAGCAGTACTTC. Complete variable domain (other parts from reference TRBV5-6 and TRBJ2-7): DAGVTQSPTHLIKTRGQQVTLRCSPKSGHDTVSWYQQALGQGPQFIFQYYEEEERQRGNFPDRFSGHQFPNYSSELNVNALLLGDSALYLCASSFFQGTYEQYFGPGTRLTVT.

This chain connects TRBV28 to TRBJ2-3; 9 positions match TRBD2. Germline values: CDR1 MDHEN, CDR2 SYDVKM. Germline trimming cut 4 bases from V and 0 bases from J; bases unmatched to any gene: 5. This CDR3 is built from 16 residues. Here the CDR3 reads CASSSIAGASTDTQYF. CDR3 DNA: TGTGCCAGCAGTTCCATAGCGGGAGCAAGCACAGATACGCAGTATTTT. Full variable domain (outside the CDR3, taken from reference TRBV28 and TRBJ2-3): DVKVTQSSRYLVKRTGEKVFLECVQDMDHENMFWYRQDPGLGLRLIYFSYDVKMKEKGDIPEGYSVSREKKERFSLILESASTNQTSMYLCASSSIAGASTDTQYFGPGTRLTVL.

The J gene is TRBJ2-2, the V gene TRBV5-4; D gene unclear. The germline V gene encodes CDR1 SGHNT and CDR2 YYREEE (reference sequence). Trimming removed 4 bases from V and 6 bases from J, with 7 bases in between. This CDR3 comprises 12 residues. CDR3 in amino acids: CASSPGPGELFF. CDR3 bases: TGTGCCAGCAGCCCCGGACCCGGGGAGCTGTTTTTT.

CDR3 sequence (DNA): TGCGCCAGCAGCCAAGAAGGAAGGAGGGACACTGAAGCTTTCTTT. Protein: CASSQEGRRDTEAFF. This chain uses TRBV4-3 with TRBJ1-1; D not certain. The germline gives CDR1 LGHNA, CDR2 YSLEER. Trimming pared 0 bases from V and 3 bases from J, leaving 11 bases between. This CDR3 has 15 amino acids.

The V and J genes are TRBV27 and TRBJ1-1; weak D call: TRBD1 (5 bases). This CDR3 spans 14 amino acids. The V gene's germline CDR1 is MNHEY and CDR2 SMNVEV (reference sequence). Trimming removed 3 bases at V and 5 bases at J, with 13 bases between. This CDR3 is CASSFRTPITEAFF. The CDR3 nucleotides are TGTGCCAGCAGTTTTCGGACACCGATAACTGAAGCTTTCTTT.

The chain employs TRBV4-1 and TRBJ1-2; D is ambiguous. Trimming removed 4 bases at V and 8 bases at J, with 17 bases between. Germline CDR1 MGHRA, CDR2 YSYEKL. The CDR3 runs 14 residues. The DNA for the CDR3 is TGCGCCAGCAGCCGAGGCGCGGAGGGAGAAGGCTACACCTTC. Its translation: CASSRGAEGEGYTF.